This TCR beta chain stems from a study of blood T cells in healthy people across ages. This clonotype was seen only a few times. The junction had 5 bases not matched to a gene; V was cut back by 2 bases and J by 4 bases. Germline V CDR1 and CDR2: SGHTA, FQGNSA. CDR3 length: 15 amino acids. Isolation recovered at least 6 million PBMCs from every sample. Next came a second PCR, run for roughly 6 to 11 cycles, which used a sample-barcoded 5' primer along with a J-beta primer mix. A template-switch adaptor containing 12 random nucleotides labeled each cDNA molecule. MiXCR, applied by TCRdb to the 5' RACE reads, yields one record per CDR3 protein. The repertoire holds some 700,000 distinct CDR3 sequences, with roughly 47% as singletons.

The J gene is TRBJ1-2, the V gene TRBV7-2; 9 nucleotides match TRBD1. The material sequenced was blood. The clonotype originates from a woman aged 60-75 years in good health. CDR3 region: CASSLTSDRGYGYTF. In DNA, the CDR3 is TGTGCCAGCAGCTTAACCTCGGACAGGGGCTATGGCTACACCTTC. Based on the CDR3 plus reference TRBV7-2 and TRBJ1-2, the full variable domain is GAGVSQSPSNKVTEKGKDVELRCDPISGHTALYWYRQSLGQGLEFLIYFQGNSAPDKSGLPSDRFSAERTGGSVSTLTIQRTQQEDSAVYLCASSLTSDRGYGYTFGSGTRLTVV.